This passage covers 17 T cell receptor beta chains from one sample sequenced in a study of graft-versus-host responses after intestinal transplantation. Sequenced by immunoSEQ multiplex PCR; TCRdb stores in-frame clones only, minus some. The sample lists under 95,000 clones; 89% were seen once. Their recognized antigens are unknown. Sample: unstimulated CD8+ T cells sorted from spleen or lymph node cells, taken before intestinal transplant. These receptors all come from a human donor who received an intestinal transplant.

In nucleotides, the CDR3 is TGCGCCAGCAGCTTCTGGACAGGCTCGAACACCGGGGAGCTGTTTTTT. This encodes CASSFWTGSNTGELFF. The genes are TRBV5-1 and TRBJ2-2, with 7 nucleotides matching TRBD1. The CDR3 covers 16 residues. The trim removed 2 bases at V and 0 bases at J, leaving 4 bases unmatched. Germline CDR1 and CDR2: SGHRS and YFSETQ.

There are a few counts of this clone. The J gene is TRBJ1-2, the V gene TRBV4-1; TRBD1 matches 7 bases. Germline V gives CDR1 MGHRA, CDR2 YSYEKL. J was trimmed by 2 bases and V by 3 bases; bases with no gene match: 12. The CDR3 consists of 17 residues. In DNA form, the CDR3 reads TGCGCCAGCAGCCAGGTAACCGGGACAGACCGAAACTATGGCTACACCTTC. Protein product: CASSQVTGTDRNYGYTF.

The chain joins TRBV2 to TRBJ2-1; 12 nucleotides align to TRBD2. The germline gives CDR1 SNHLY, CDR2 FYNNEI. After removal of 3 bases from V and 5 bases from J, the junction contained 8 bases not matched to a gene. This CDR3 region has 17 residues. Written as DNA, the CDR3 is TGTGCCAGCAGTGACCGCCTCCTAGCGGGGGGGGACAATGAGCAGTTCTTC. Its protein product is CASSDRLLAGGDNEQFF. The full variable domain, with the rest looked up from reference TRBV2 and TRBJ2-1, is EPEVTQTPSHQVTQMGQEVILRCVPISNHLYFYWYRQILGQKVEFLVSFYNNEISEKSEIFDDQFSVERPDGSNFTLKIRSTKLEDSAMYFCASSDRLLAGGDNEQFFGPGTRLTVL.

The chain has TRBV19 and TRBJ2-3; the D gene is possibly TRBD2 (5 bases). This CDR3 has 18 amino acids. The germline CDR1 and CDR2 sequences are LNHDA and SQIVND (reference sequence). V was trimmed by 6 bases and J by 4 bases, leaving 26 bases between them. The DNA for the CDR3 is TGTGCCAGTAGAGCTTCCGAGAGGGCGGTAGCACGGGCAGATACGCAGTATTTT. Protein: CASRASERAVARADTQYF.

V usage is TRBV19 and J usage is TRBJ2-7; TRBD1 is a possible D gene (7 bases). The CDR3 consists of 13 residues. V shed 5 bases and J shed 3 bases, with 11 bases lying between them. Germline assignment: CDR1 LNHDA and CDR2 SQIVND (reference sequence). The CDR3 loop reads CASSAGQLYEQYF. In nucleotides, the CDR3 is TGTGCCAGTAGTGCGGGACAGCTCTACGAGCAGTACTTC.

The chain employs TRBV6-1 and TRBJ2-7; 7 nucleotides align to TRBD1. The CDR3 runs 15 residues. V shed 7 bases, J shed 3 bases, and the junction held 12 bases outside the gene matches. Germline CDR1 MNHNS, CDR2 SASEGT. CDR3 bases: TGTGCCAGCACCGGAACCCGGGACAGATACTACGAGCAGTACTTC. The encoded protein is CASTGTRDRYYEQYF.

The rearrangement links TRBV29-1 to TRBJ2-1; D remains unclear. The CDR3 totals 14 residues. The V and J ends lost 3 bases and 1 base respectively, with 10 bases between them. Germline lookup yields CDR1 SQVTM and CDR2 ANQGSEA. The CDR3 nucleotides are TGCAGCGTTGACTGGCAGAAGTCCTACAATGAGCAGTTCTTC. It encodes CSVDWQKSYNEQFF.

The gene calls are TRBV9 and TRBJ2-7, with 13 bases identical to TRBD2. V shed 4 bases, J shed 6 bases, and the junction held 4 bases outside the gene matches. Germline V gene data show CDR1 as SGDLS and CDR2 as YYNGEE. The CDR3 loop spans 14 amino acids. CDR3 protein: CASSHWTSGGEQYF. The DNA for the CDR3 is TGTGCCAGCAGCCACTGGACTAGCGGGGGCGAGCAGTACTTC. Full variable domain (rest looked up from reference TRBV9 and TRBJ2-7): DSGVTQTPKHLITATGQRVTLRCSPRSGDLSVYWYQQSLDQGLQFLIQYYNGEERAKGNILERFSAQQFPDLHSELNLSSLELGDSALYFCASSHWTSGGEQYFGPGTRLTVT.

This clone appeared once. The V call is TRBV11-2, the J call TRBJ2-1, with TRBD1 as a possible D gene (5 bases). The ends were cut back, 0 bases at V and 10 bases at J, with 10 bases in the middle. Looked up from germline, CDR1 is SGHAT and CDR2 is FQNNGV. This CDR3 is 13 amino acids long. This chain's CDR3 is CASSLDLGAEQFF. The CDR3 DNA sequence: TGTGCCAGCAGCTTAGATCTTGGGGCCGAGCAGTTCTTC.

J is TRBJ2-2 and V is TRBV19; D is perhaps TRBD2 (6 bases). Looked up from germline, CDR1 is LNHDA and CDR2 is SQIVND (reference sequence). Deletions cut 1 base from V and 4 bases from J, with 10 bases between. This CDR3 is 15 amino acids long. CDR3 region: CASSIGGVVTGELFF. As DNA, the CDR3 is TGTGCCAGTAGTATAGGGGGGGTGGTCACCGGGGAGCTGTTTTTT.

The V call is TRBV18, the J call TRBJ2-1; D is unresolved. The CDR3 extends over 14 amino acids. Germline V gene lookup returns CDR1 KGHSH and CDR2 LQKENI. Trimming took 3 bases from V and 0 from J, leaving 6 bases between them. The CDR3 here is CASSPRDSYNEQFF. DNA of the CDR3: TGTGCCAGCTCACCGAGAGACTCCTACAATGAGCAGTTCTTC.

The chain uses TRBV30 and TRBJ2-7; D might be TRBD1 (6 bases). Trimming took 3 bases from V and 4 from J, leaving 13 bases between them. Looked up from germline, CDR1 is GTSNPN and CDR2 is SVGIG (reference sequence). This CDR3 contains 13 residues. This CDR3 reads CAWRTGPAYEQYF. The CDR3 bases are TGTGCCTGGAGAACAGGGCCAGCTTACGAGCAGTACTTC. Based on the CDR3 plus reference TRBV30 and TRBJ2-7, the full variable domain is SQTIHQWPATLVQPVGSPLSLECTVEGTSNPNLYWYRQAAGRGLQLLFYSVGIGQISSEVPQNLSASRPQDRQFILSSKKLLLSDSGFYLCAWRTGPAYEQYFGPGTRLTVT.

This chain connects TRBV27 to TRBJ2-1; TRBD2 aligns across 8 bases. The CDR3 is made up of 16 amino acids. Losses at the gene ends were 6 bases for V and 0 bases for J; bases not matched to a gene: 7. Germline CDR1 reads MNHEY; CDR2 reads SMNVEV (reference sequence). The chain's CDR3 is CASRDRGTSSYNEQFF. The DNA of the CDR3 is TGTGCCAGCAGGGACCGCGGGACTAGCTCCTACAATGAGCAGTTCTTC.

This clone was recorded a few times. The CDR3 region is CASSLGAGSQQYF. The CDR3 DNA reads as TGCGCCAGCAGCCTGGGAGCGGGAAGTCAGCAGTACTTC. V is TRBV4-1 and J is TRBJ2-7; 7 positions agree with TRBD2. Germline trimming cut 4 bases from V and 8 bases from J; bases unmatched to any gene: 8. CDR1 and CDR2 from the germline V gene are MGHRA and YSYEKL. The CDR3 extends over 13 amino acids.

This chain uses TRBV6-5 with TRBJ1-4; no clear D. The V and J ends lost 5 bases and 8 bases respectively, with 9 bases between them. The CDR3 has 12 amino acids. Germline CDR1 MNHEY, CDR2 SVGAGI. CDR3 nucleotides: TGTGCCAGCAGTCACGCGAGAGAAAAACTGTTTTTT. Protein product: CASSHAREKLFF.

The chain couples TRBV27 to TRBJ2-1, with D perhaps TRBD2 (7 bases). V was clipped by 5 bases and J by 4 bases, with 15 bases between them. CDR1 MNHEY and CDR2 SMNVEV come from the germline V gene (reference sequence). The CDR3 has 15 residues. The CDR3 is CASSLGGAVYNEQFF. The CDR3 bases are TGTGCCAGCAGTCTGGGGGGGGCGGTATACAATGAGCAGTTCTTC.

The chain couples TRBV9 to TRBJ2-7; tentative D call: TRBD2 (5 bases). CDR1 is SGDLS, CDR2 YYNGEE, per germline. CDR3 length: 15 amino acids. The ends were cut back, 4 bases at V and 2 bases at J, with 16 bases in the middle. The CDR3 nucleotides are TGTGCCAGCAGCCCCCGTGGCGGGCAGACCTACGAGCAGTACTTC. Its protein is CASSPRGGQTYEQYF.